This T cell receptor (beta chain) derives from a study of blood T cell repertoires in COVID-19. Study-level background: Some COVID-19 samples were acute and others convalescent; all came from the United States, Italy and Spain.

How the authors handled the data: Amplified reference gene primers provided the basis for estimating nucleated cell counts. TCRdb keeps only in-frame clones here, not all; method: immunoSEQ multiplex PCR. The DNA was the basis for D and trimming; V, J and clone size are from that table. This table has about 52,000 clones, just over 85% appearing once. Sequencing was carried out using peripheral blood. This TCR came from a man aged 70-80 years with acute or convalescent COVID-19.

The CDR3: CASSLDRAETQYF. In DNA, the CDR3 is TGTGCCAGCAGCTTAGACAGGGCAGAGACCCAGTACTTC. V usage is TRBV11-3 and J usage is TRBJ2-5; D is perhaps TRBD1 (5 bases). CDR3 length: 13 residues. The V gene's germline CDR1 is SGHNT and CDR2 YENEEA. V was pared by 0 bases and J by 4 bases, with 6 bases between.